This TCR beta chain was identified in a study of T-cell reconstitution after alpha-beta-depleted transplantation in children. Study-wide points: As was reported, about two months after transplant, alpha-beta T cells came from several hundred expanded graft clones. From surviving recipient T cells and thymic progenitors came the high day-60 TCRbeta diversity observed in some patients. After one year, T-cell counts and TCRbeta diversity mostly came from new T cells.

Construction of the TCRbeta library involved unique molecular identifiers. Using its own MiXCR run on the PCR reads, TCRdb lists one record per CDR3 protein. The sample lists hundreds of thousands of distinct CDR3 sequences, 11% seen once, with under 30% in the top ten. This clonotype came up many times. Its specificity is not known. The CDR3 runs to 15 residues. CDR1 SEHNR and CDR2 FQNEAQ come from the germline V gene (reference sequence). V was shortened by 2 bases and J by 1 base, with 12 bases between the two germline ends. The clonotype originates from a child under two years old with acute myeloid leukemia, due to receive a stem cell transplant. The specimen comprised PBMCs, sampled before TCRalphabeta/CD19-depleted stem cell transplant. The gene calls are TRBV7-9 and TRBJ2-7; TRBD1 or TRBD2 may be the D gene (6 bases each). CDR3 coding DNA: TGTGCCAGCAGCTTAAACGGGGGCGGGTCCTACGAGCAGTACTTC. Amino acid sequence: CASSLNGGGSYEQYF.